The subject of this entry is one TCR beta chain. The antigen remains unidentified. Donors were drawn from the approximately 120-subject validation cohort, separate from the approximately 620-subject first cohort. The V gene end was trimmed by 3 bases and the J gene end by 0 bases; junction bases not matched to a gene: 6. CDR3 size: 17 residues. From germline, CDR1 is LNHDA and CDR2 SQIVND (reference sequence). The data originate from a study of cytomegalovirus exposure and HLA in healthy donors. Using immunoSEQ multiplex PCR, the repertoire was profiled, and TCRdb retains in-frame clones only, with some absent. The table includes some 90,000 clones, roughly 87% detected once. General study findings and limits: For most TCR sequences rarity was the rule, although some public TCRs occurred in many donors.

The source is a man between 18 and 29 years old in good health and CMV-seropositive. Sequencing was performed on PBMCs. This sequence joins TRBV19 and TRBJ1-3, with 9 bases that match TRBD1. The CDR3 is CASSMDTGGLSGNTIYF. CDR3 nucleotide sequence: TGTGCCAGTAGTATGGACACAGGGGGCCTCTCTGGAAACACCATATATTTT.